This is a list of T cell receptor beta chains from one sample in a study of blood T cell repertoires in COVID-19. Generated by immunoSEQ multiplex PCR, the TCRdb table keeps only in-frame clones and is missing some. The table has 98,000 or so clones, over 75% seen once; the top ten hold 4% to 4.5%. Sequenced input: peripheral blood. The receptors were sampled from an older woman with acute or convalescent COVID-19. CDR3s include the opening cysteine and the closing phenylalanine or tryptophan. The D gene is left open where the match is weak. Expanded clones get a size class; other rows say once, few or many, or leave the size out.

d_call	j_call	cdr3_length	v_call	clone_size	cdr3_nt	cdr3_aa
NA	TRBJ2-1	15	TRBV7-2	NA	TGTGCCAGCAGCTTGAGACAGGTCGGTTACAATGAGCAGTTCTTC	CASSLRQVGYNEQFF
NA	TRBJ2-5	14	TRBV14	NA	TGTGCCAGCAGCCAGCGACAGCTGCAAGAGACCCAGTACTTC	CASSQRQLQETQYF
NA	TRBJ2-5	16	TRBV5-6	NA	TGTGCCAGCAGCTTAGGGGCTACACGATCCCGGTGGACCCAGTACTTC	CASSLGATRSRWTQYF
NA	TRBJ1-1	15	TRBV18	once	TGTGCCAGCTCACCAACAAACAGGGTCTCCACTGAAGCTTTCTTT	CASSPTNRVSTEAFF
TRBD1	TRBJ1-4	14	TRBV25-1	many	TGTGCCAGCAGTGATCTGACAGGGATCGAAAAACTGTTTTTT	CASSDLTGIEKLFF
TRBD1	TRBJ1-6	15	TRBV28	NA	TGTGCCAGCAGTTTCCCCAGGGGGAATAATTCACCCCTCCACTTT	CASSFPRGNNSPLHF
TRBD1	TRBJ2-1	15	TRBV14	NA	TGTGCCAGCAGCCTAAACAGGGGATCCTACAATGAGCAGTTCTTC	CASSLNRGSYNEQFF
TRBD1	TRBJ1-1	16	TRBV4-2	NA	TGTGCCAGCAGCCAGCCCGGGACAGGGAAAAGCACTGAAGCTTTCTTT	CASSQPGTGKSTEAFF
NA	TRBJ1-1	15	TRBV18	NA	TGTGCCAGCTCACCACCCCAACCTATGAACACTGAAGCTTTCTTT	CASSPPQPMNTEAFF
TRBD2	TRBJ2-7	13	TRBV6-5	few	TGTGCCAGCATTACGACTAGCAGCTACGAGCAGTACTTC	CASITTSSYEQYF
TRBD1	TRBJ1-1	13	TRBV30	NA	TGTGCCTGGAATCGGGGGACAGGGACTGAAGCTTTCTTT	CAWNRGTGTEAFF
TRBD2	TRBJ2-5	16	TRBV4-2	NA	TGTGCCAGCAGTGAGACTAGCGGGGGGGCGTCAGAGACCCAGTACTTC	CASSETSGGASETQYF
TRBD2	TRBJ2-1	16	TRBV3-1/TRBV3-2	NA	TGTGCCAGCAGCCAAGGAGTAACGGGAGGGGGAAATGAGCAGTTCTTC	CASSQGVTGGGNEQFF
NA	TRBJ1-2	15	TRBV28	once	TGTGCCAGCAGTTTTCCCCGGGGAGCTAACTATGGCTACACCTTC	CASSFPRGANYGYTF
TRBD1	TRBJ1-5	16	TRBV7-9	NA	TGTGCCAGCAGCTTAGTGACAGGGCTAGGATACGAGCCCCAGCATTTT	CASSLVTGLGYEPQHF
TRBD1	TRBJ1-1	15	TRBV6-5	NA	TGTGCCAGCAAGAGAGGGACAGACTCAAACACTGAAGCTTTCTTT	CASKRGTDSNTEAFF
NA	TRBJ2-2	17	TRBV7-6	NA	TGTGCCAGCAGCTTAGCGGACACAGGGTTGGTGGCCGGGGAGCTGTTTTTT	CASSLADTGLVAGELFF
TRBD1	TRBJ2-5	15	TRBV5-1	NA	TGCGCCAGCAGCTTGAGACCGGACAGGCAAGAGACCCAGTACTTC	CASSLRPDRQETQYF
TRBD1	TRBJ1-2	16	TRBV24-1	NA	TGTGCCACCAGTGATTCGGGGACAGGGGGCGCGAATGGCTACACCTTC	CATSDSGTGGANGYTF
TRBD1	TRBJ1-6	13	TRBV4-1	NA	TGCGCCAGCAGCCCCGACAGGGATTCACCCCTCCACTTT	CASSPDRDSPLHF
TRBD1	TRBJ1-1	16	TRBV3-1/TRBV3-2	few	TGTGCCAGCAGCCAAGATGGGACAGGGTTATCAACTGAAGCTTTCTTT	CASSQDGTGLSTEAFF
TRBD2	TRBJ2-3	16	TRBV4-3	NA	TGCGCCAGCAGCCGCCGACTAGCGGATCGCACAGATACGCAGTATTTT	CASSRRLADRTDTQYF
NA	TRBJ1-5	15	TRBV5-3	NA	TGTGCCAGAAGCATGGGTGCGGGGGAACGAGGGCCCCAGCATTTT	CARSMGAGERGPQHF
NA	TRBJ2-5	13	TRBV9	NA	TGTGCCAGCAGCGTAGCGGACTCCGCGACCCAGTACTTC	CASSVADSATQYF
NA	TRBJ2-5	15	TRBV6-8	NA	TGTGCCAGCAACTTGAAGGTTCGGGTCCAAGAGACCCAGTACTTC	CASNLKVRVQETQYF
NA	TRBJ1-4	15	TRBV7-9	NA	TGTGCCAGCAGCTCGGGCGGCACAGGGCGTGAAAAACTGTTTTTT	CASSSGGTGREKLFF
NA	TRBJ1-1	16	TRBV6-6	NA	TGTGCCAGCAGTTACTCCGGGGGAGTCAAGAACACTGAAGCTTTCTTT	CASSYSGGVKNTEAFF
NA	TRBJ1-2	16	TRBV3-1/TRBV3-2	NA	TGTGCCAGCAGCCAAGGGTTTCACAGCGGTAACTATGGCTACACCTTC	CASSQGFHSGNYGYTF
TRBD1	TRBJ1-4	14	TRBV19	NA	TGTGCCAGTAGTGATCAGGGGGTGTACGAAAAACTGTTTTTT	CASSDQGVYEKLFF
NA	TRBJ1-6	14	TRBV15	NA	TGTGCCACCAGCAGTCGTACATCGGGGTCACCCCTCCACTTT	CATSSRTSGSPLHF
TRBD1	TRBJ2-2	14	TRBV9	once	TGTGCCCGCAGCACCCGACAGGGGGCCGGGGAGCTGTTTTTT	CARSTRQGAGELFF
NA	TRBJ1-2	15	TRBV29-1	NA	TGCAGCGTTGAAGTGAGGGGGGGCAGGGGCTATGGCTACACCTTC	CSVEVRGGRGYGYTF
NA	TRBJ1-4	13	TRBV4-3	NA	TGCGCCAGCAGCCCAGGCAGGGAGGGAAAACTGTTTTTT	CASSPGREGKLFF
NA	TRBJ2-3	14	TRBV3-1/TRBV3-2	NA	TGTGCCAGCAGCCCATCGCTAGCTGCAGATACGCAGTATTTT	CASSPSLAADTQYF
TRBD2	TRBJ2-7	14	TRBV30	NA	TGTGCCTGGAGTGTAGGCTGGCTAGCGGGAGCTCAGTACTTC	CAWSVGWLAGAQYF
TRBD2	TRBJ2-7	16	TRBV7-3	NA	TGTGCCAGCAGCGCTCAGGTTATAGCGGGAGGCGACGAGCAGTACTTC	CASSAQVIAGGDEQYF
TRBD1	TRBJ1-6	18	TRBV19	NA	TGTGCCAGTAAAAGGACAGGAGACGATTCATACTATAATTCACCCCTCCACTTT	CASKRTGDDSYYNSPLHF
NA	TRBJ2-2	12	TRBV2	NA	TGTGCCAGCAGTACTCACCCCGGGGAGCTGTTTTTT	CASSTHPGELFF
TRBD2	TRBJ2-3	13	TRBV7-3	NA	TGTGCCAGCAGCGGGACTAGCGCGGATACGCAGTATTTT	CASSGTSADTQYF
TRBD1	TRBJ1-6	17	TRBV28	NA	TGTGCCAGCACCCTCCCGGGGGTGGGGACAGGGGTTTCACCCCTCCACTTT	CASTLPGVGTGVSPLHF
NA	TRBJ1-2	12	TRBV6-1	once	TGTGCCAGCAGTGAAGCGGGCGATACTTACACCTTC	CASSEAGDTYTF
NA	TRBJ1-1	12	TRBV7-9	NA	TGTGCCAGCAGCCGGGAGAACACTGAAGCTTTCTTT	CASSRENTEAFF
NA	TRBJ1-3	13	TRBV6-5	NA	TGTGCCAGCAGTCAAAACTCTGGAAACACCATATATTTT	CASSQNSGNTIYF
NA	TRBJ2-5	14	TRBV19	few	TGTGCCAGTAGTATACACCCTACCCAAGAGACCCAGTACTTC	CASSIHPTQETQYF
TRBD1	TRBJ2-1	15	TRBV28	NA	TGTGCCAGCAGTTTTACAGGGGGCCGGTCCTATGAGCAGTTCTTC	CASSFTGGRSYEQFF
TRBD2	TRBJ2-2	16	TRBV9	NA	TGTGCCAGCAGCGCCGGGACTAGCGGGGGCCACGGGGAGCTGTTTTTT	CASSAGTSGGHGELFF
NA	TRBJ2-2	16	TRBV24-1	NA	TGTGCCACCAGTGAGTACCGACAGACAGGCAGCGGGGAGCTGTTTTTT	CATSEYRQTGSGELFF
NA	TRBJ1-2	14	TRBV18	NA	TGTGCCAGCTCACCCGGCGGGGGCCTCTATGGCTACACCTTC	CASSPGGGLYGYTF
NA	TRBJ2-2	17	TRBV3-1/TRBV3-2	NA	TGTGCCAGCAGCTTGGATCTTTGGACAGAGAACACCGGGGAGCTGTTTTTT	CASSLDLWTENTGELFF
NA	TRBJ2-2	21	TRBV7-3	once	TGTGCCAGCAGCTTAACGCCGCGGACAGTCAGTTCAAACTACCCGCCCGGGGAGCTGTTTTTT	CASSLTPRTVSSNYPPGELFF
NA	TRBJ2-5	15	TRBV7-2	NA	TGTGCCAGCAGTCCCGGGAATACGGAGTCGGAGACCCAGTACTTC	CASSPGNTESETQYF
NA	TRBJ1-6	16	TRBV6-5	NA	TGTGCCAGCAGTTACGGGACAAACTACTATAATTCACCCCTCCACTTT	CASSYGTNYYNSPLHF
NA	TRBJ1-6	15	TRBV19	few	TGTGCCAGTAGTATACGAGGGACTCTTGATTCACCCCTCCACTTT	CASSIRGTLDSPLHF
TRBD1	TRBJ2-2	15	TRBV5-1	NA	TGCGCCAGCAGCCCAGGACAGGGGGCTAACGGGGAGCTGTTTTTT	CASSPGQGANGELFF